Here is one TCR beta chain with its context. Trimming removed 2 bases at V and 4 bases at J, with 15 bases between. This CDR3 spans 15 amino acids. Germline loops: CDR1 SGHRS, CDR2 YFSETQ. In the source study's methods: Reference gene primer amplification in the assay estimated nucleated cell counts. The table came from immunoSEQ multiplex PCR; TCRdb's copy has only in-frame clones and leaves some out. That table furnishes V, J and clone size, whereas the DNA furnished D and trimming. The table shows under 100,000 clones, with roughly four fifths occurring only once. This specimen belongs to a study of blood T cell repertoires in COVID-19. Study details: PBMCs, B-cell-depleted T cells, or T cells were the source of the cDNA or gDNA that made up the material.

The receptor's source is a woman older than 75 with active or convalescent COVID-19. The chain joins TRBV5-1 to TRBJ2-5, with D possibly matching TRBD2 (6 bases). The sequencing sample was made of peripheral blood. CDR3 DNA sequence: TGCGCCAGCAGCTTCGGGAGAGAGATGGGAGAGACCCAGTACTTC. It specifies CASSFGREMGETQYF.